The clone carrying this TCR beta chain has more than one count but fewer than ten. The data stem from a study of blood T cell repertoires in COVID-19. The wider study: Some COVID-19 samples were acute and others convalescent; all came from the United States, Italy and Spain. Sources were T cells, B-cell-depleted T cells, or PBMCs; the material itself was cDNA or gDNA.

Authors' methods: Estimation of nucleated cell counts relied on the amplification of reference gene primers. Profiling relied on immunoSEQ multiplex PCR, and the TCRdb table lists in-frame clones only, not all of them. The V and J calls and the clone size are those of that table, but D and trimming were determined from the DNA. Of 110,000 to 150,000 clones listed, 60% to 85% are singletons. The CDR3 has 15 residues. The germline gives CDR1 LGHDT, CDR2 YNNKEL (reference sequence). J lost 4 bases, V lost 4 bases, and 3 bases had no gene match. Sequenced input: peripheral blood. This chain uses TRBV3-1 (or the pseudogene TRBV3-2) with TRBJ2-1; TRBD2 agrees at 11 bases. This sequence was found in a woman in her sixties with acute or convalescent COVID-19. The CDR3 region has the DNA TGTGCCAGCAGCCCGGGACTAGCGGAATACAATGAGCAGTTCTTC. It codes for CASSPGLAEYNEQFF.